This T cell receptor (beta chain) was sequenced for a study of blood T cell repertoires in COVID-19. Whole-study context: Whether acute or convalescent, the COVID-19 samples came from the United States, Italy and Spain.

Authors' processing steps: The assay estimated nucleated cells by amplifying reference gene primers. The protocol was immunoSEQ multiplex PCR, while the TCRdb copy is restricted to in-frame clones and leaves out a portion. V and J calls and clone size come straight from that table; D and trimming were deduced from the DNA. The table shows 190,000 or so clones, with around 78% occurring only once. Germline loops: CDR1 MNHEY, CDR2 SVGAGI. This CDR3 comprises 13 residues. V lost 8 bases, J lost 4 bases, and 5 bases stayed unmatched. The gene calls are TRBV6-5 and TRBJ2-3; 8 nucleotides match TRBD2. Sequencing used peripheral blood. The TCR comes from a woman older than 75 with active or convalescent COVID-19. The CDR3 reads CASGSGGPDTQYF. The CDR3 region has the DNA TGTGCCAGCGGAAGCGGGGGCCCAGATACGCAGTATTTT.